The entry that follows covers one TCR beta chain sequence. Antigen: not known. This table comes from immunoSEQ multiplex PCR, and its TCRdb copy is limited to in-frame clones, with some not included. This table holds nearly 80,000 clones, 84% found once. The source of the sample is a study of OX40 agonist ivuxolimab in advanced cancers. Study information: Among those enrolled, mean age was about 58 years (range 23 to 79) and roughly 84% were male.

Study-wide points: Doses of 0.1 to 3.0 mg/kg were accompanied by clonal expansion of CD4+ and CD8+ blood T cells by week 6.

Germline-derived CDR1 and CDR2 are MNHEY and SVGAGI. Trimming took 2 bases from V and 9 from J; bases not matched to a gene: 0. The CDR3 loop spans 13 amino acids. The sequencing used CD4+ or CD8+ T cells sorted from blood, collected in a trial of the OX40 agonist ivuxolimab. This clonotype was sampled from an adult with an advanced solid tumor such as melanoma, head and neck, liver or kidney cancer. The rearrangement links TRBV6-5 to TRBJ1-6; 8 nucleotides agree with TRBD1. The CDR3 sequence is CASSYDRGSPLHF. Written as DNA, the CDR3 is TGTGCCAGCAGTTACGACAGGGGTTCACCCCTCCACTTT.